A selection of T cell receptor beta chains follows, all from one sample in a study of blood T cell repertoires in COVID-19. Using immunoSEQ multiplex PCR, the repertoire was profiled, and TCRdb retains in-frame clones only, with some absent. Of approximately 300,000 clones listed, 83% are singletons. Source material: peripheral blood. The receptors derive from a woman in her fifties or sixties with acute or convalescent COVID-19. Both conserved end residues are part of each CDR3. D genes are given only for firm matches. The size field is filled for only some rows; it gives once, few, many or a size class.

d_call	clone_size	cdr3_length	v_call	j_call	cdr3_nt	cdr3_aa
.	once	18	TRBV6-1	TRBJ2-5	TGTGCCAGCAGTGATTCTTGGGGGCGCGTCTTAGGCCAAGAGACCCAGTACTTC	CASSDSWGRVLGQETQYF
.	.	13	TRBV2	TRBJ2-5	TGTGCCAGCAGTGAAGGCAGGGGAGAGACCCAGTACTTC	CASSEGRGETQYF
.	.	14	TRBV28	TRBJ1-2	TGTGCCAGCAGTTTATCGGGGGAGTACTATGGCTACACCTTC	CASSLSGEYYGYTF
.	once	12	TRBV2	TRBJ1-2	TGTGCCAGCAGCTGGCAGGGCTATGGCTACACCTTC	CASSWQGYGYTF
TRBD2	.	16	TRBV19	TRBJ2-1	TGTGCCAGTAGTATAGCGGGGGGGCCTGATTTCTATGAGCAGTTCTTC	CASSIAGGPDFYEQFF
TRBD2	.	14	TRBV7-2	TRBJ2-7	TGTGCCAGCAGCTTAGGGGCTAGCGGGGACGAGCAGTACTTC	CASSLGASGDEQYF
TRBD1	.	18	TRBV15	TRBJ1-5	TGTGCCACCAGCAGGGGGGCGGCAGGGGGTAATTGGGATCAGCCCCAGCATTTT	CATSRGAAGGNWDQPQHF
TRBD2	.	13	TRBV30	TRBJ2-3	TGTGCCGGGAGGGTCGGGAGCGGAGATACGCAGTATTTT	CAGRVGSGDTQYF
TRBD2	once	16	TRBV7-9	TRBJ2-1	TGTGCCAGCAGCCCCAAGGGCGGGAGGGATTACAATGAGCAGTTCTTC	CASSPKGGRDYNEQFF
.	.	14	TRBV6-5	TRBJ1-3	TGTGCCAGCAACGGAGACCTCTCTGGAAACACCATATATTTT	CASNGDLSGNTIYF
TRBD1	once	13	TRBV3-1/TRBV3-2	TRBJ1-3	TGTGCCAGCAGCCAAGATTCAGGGGGCTCCATATATTTT	CASSQDSGGSIYF
.	.	15	TRBV6-5	TRBJ2-2	TGTGCCAGCACCGAGAGGTGGGACTTGGACGGGGAGCTGTTTTTT	CASTERWDLDGELFF
TRBD2	.	16	TRBV3-1/TRBV3-2	TRBJ2-3	TGTGCCAGCAGGGCGGGACTAGCGGGGGGCACAGATACGCAGTATTTT	CASRAGLAGGTDTQYF
.	.	14	TRBV6-5	TRBJ2-5	TGTGCCAGCAGAGAGGGCCTGAATCAAGAGACCCAGTACTTC	CASREGLNQETQYF
.	.	9	TRBV30	TRBJ1-1	TGTGCCTGGATATGGAGGATTTTCTTT	CAWIWRIFF
TRBD1	.	14	TRBV14	TRBJ1-2	TGTGCCAGCAGCCAAGAATCAGGGGGGACTGGCTACACCTTC	CASSQESGGTGYTF
.	.	14	TRBV7-2	TRBJ1-2	TGTGCCAGCAGCCAAAAGAGCGATAACTATGGCTACACCTTC	CASSQKSDNYGYTF
.	few	18	TRBV18	TRBJ1-3	TGTGCCAGCTCAGCCCGGACACAGGAACTCTTCTCTGGAAACACCATATATTTT	CASSARTQELFSGNTIYF
.	.	14	TRBV27	TRBJ1-1	TGTGCCAGCAGTTTCGGAACCAGGGGCACTGAAGCTTTCTTT	CASSFGTRGTEAFF
.	.	15	TRBV19	TRBJ2-5	TGTGCCAGTAGTTCACAGCGGGGAGGGGGAGAGACCCAGTACTTC	CASSSQRGGGETQYF
TRBD2	.	14	TRBV18	TRBJ2-7	TGTGCCAGCTCAGAGCTAGCGGGAGCCTCCGAGCAGTACTTC	CASSELAGASEQYF
.	.	13	TRBV5-1	TRBJ2-1	TGCGCCAGCAGCTTGGCCAGCGCCAATGAGCAGTTCTTC	CASSLASANEQFF
TRBD1	few	13	TRBV29-1	TRBJ1-2	TGCAGCGTACGGGACAGGGGAGAGTATGGCTACACCTTC	CSVRDRGEYGYTF
.	.	18	TRBV19	TRBJ1-5	TGTGCCAGTAGTCCGAGAAACCGGGATCCTTATAGCAATCAGCCCCAGCATTTT	CASSPRNRDPYSNQPQHF
.	.	13	TRBV5-5	TRBJ2-5	TGTGCCAGCAGCTCCAGGGGGGAAGAGACCCAGTACTTC	CASSSRGEETQYF
.	few	15	TRBV5-1	TRBJ1-6	TGCGCCAGCAGCTTGGGAGAGTCCTATAATTCACCCCTCCACTTT	CASSLGESYNSPLHF
.	.	14	TRBV3-1/TRBV3-2	TRBJ1-5	TGTGCCAGCAGCCAAGGCAGGGGAGCCCAGCCCCAGCATTTT	CASSQGRGAQPQHF
TRBD2	.	14	TRBV11-2	TRBJ2-1	TGTGCCAGCAGCTTAGGTGCTAGCGGGAGGGGTCAGTTCTTC	CASSLGASGRGQFF
TRBD1	.	15	TRBV19	TRBJ1-6	TGTGCCAGTAGTAGTCGGTCTACAGGGGATTCACCCCTCCACTTT	CASSSRSTGDSPLHF
TRBD2	.	16	TRBV28	TRBJ2-5	TGTGCCAGCAGTCCTGCTCGACTAGCGGTACAAGAGACCCAGTACTTC	CASSPARLAVQETQYF
.	.	15	TRBV19	TRBJ1-2	TGTGCCAGTATCAGGAGGGGCCCGGGAAACTATGGCTACACCTTC	CASIRRGPGNYGYTF
.	.	15	TRBV4-1	TRBJ1-3	TGCGCCAGCAGCCAAGATAGCAGGGTTGGAAACACCATATATTTT	CASSQDSRVGNTIYF
TRBD1	.	15	TRBV4-2	TRBJ2-7	TGTGCCAGCAGCCAAGAGGGGACAGGTCCTAGGGAGCAGTACTTC	CASSQEGTGPREQYF
.	.	14	TRBV6-1	TRBJ2-1	TGTGCCAGCAGTGAAGTAAGCGTCAACAATGAGCAGTTCTTC	CASSEVSVNNEQFF
TRBD2	.	17	TRBV24-1	TRBJ2-1	TGTGCCACCAGTGATCCGACTAGCGGTCGCTCCTACAATGAGCAGTTCTTC	CATSDPTSGRSYNEQFF
TRBD1	.	17	TRBV18	TRBJ2-1	TGTGCCAGCTCACCCCCCGGGACAGGGCATTCCTACAATGAGCAGTTCTTC	CASSPPGTGHSYNEQFF
.	.	13	TRBV9	TRBJ2-2	TGTGCCAGCAGCCCTCTGAACACCGGGGAGCTGTTTTTT	CASSPLNTGELFF
.	.	15	TRBV5-1	TRBJ2-1	TGCGCCAGCAGCTTGGTAACAGATTCCTACAATGAGCAGTTCTTC	CASSLVTDSYNEQFF
TRBD2	.	14	TRBV19	TRBJ2-7	TGTGCCAGTAGCCAGGGAGGGGACGCCTACGAGCAGTACTTC	CASSQGGDAYEQYF
.	.	13	TRBV9	TRBJ1-1	TGTGCCAGCAGCGTAGGAGGGAAGACTGAAGCTTTCTTT	CASSVGGKTEAFF
.	.	12	TRBV19	TRBJ1-1	TGTGCCAGTGGACAGCTGAACACTGAAGCTTTCTTT	CASGQLNTEAFF
TRBD1	.	15	TRBV27	TRBJ2-3	TGTGCCAGCAGTCTCGAAGGGGGCGGGACAGATACGCAGTATTTT	CASSLEGGGTDTQYF